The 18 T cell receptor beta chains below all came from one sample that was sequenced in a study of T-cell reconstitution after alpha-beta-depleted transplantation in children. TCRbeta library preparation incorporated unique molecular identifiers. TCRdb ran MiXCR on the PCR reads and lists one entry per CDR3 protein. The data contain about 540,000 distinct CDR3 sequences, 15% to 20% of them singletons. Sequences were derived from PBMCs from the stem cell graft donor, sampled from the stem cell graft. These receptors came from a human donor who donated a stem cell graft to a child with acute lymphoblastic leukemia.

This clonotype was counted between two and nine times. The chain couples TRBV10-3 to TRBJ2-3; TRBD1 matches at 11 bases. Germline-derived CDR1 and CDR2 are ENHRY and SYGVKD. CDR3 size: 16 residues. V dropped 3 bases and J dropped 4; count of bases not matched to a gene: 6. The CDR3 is CAISEPGQGASDTQYF. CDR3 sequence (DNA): TGTGCCATCAGTGAACCTGGACAGGGGGCGTCAGATACGCAGTATTTT.

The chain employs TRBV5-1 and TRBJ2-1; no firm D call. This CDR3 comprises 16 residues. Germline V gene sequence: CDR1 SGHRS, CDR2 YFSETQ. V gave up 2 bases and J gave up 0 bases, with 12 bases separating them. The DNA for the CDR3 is TGCGCCAGCAGCTTCTTGGCCAGAAGCTCCTACAATGAGCAGTTCTTC. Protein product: CASSFLARSSYNEQFF.

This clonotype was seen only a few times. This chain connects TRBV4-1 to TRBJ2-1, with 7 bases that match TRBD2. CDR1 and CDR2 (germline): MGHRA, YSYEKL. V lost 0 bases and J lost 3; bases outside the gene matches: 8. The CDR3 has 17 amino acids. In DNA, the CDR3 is TGCGCCAGCAGCCAAGATCCGCGGGAGACTAACTACAATGAGCAGTTCTTC. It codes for CASSQDPRETNYNEQFF.

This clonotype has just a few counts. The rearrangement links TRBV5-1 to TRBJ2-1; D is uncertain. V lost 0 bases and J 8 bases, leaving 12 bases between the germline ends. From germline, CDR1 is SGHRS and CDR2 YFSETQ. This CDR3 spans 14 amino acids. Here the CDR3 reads CASSLDDVVDEQFF. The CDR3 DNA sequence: TGCGCCAGCAGCTTGGACGATGTAGTCGATGAGCAGTTCTTC.

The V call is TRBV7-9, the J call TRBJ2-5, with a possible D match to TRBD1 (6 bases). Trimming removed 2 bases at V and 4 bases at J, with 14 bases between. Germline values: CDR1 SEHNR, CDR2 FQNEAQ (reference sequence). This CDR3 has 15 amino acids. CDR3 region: CASSLSYRVPETQYF. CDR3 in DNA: TGTGCCAGCAGCTTAAGTTACAGGGTGCCAGAGACCCAGTACTTC.

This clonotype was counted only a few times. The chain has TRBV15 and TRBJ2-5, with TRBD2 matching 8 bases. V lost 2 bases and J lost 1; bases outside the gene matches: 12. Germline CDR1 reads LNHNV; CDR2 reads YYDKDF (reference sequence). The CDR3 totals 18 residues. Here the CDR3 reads CATSRLGGSGSRQETQYF. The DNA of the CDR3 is TGTGCCACCAGCAGACTTGGGGGCAGCGGGAGCCGCCAAGAGACCCAGTACTTC. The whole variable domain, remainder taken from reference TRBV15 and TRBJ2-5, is DAMVIQNPRYQVTQFGKPVTLSCSQTLNHNVMYWYQQKSSQAPKLLFHYYDKDFNNEADTPDNFQSRRPNTSFCFLDIRSPGLGDTAMYLCATSRLGGSGSRQETQYFGPGTRLLVL.

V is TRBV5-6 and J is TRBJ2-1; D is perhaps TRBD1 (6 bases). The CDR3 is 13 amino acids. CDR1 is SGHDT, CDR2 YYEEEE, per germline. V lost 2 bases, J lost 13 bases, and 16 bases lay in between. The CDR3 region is CASSLRVGGIQFF. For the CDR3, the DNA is TGTGCCAGCAGCTTACGGGTAGGGGGAATTCAGTTCTTC.

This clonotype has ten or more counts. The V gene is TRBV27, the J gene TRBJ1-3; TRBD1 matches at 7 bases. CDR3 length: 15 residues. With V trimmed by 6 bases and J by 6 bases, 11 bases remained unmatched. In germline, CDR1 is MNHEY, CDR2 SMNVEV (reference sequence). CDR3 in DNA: TGTGCCAGCAGACTTACCGGGACAGTTTTAAACACCATATATTTT. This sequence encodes CASRLTGTVLNTIYF.

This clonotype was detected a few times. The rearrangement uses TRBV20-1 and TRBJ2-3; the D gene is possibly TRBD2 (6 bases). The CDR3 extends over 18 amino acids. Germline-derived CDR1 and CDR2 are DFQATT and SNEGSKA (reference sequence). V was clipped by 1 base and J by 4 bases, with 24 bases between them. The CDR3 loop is CSARGDFNLRRFPDTQYF. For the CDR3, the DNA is TGCAGTGCTAGAGGGGACTTTAACCTTCGTCGATTCCCAGATACGCAGTATTTT.

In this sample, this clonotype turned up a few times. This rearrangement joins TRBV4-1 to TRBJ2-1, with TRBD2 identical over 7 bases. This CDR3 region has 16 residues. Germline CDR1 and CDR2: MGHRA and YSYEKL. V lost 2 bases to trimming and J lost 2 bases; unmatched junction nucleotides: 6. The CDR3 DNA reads TGCGCCAGCAGCCAACCAGCGGGATACACCTACAATGAGCAGTTCTTC. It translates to CASSQPAGYTYNEQFF.

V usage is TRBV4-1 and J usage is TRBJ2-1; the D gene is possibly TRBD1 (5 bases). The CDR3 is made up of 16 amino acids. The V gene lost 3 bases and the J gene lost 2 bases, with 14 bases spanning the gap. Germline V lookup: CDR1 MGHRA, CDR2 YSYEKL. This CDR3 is CASSHPGRATYNEQFF. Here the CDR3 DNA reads TGCGCCAGCAGCCACCCGGGCAGGGCTACCTACAATGAGCAGTTCTTC.

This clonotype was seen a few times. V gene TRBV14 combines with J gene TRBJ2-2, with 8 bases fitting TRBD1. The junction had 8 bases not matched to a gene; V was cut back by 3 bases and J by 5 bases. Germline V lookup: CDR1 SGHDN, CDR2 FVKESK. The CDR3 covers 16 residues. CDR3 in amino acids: CASSHRYNRGTGELFF. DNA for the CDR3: TGTGCCAGCAGCCATCGTTACAACAGGGGGACCGGGGAGCTGTTTTTT.

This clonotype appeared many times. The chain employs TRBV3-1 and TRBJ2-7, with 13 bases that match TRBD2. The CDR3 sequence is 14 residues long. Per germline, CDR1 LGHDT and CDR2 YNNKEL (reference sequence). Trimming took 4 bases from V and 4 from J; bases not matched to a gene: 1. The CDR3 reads CASSPGLAGYEQYF. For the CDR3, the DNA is TGTGCCAGCAGCCCGGGACTAGCGGGATACGAGCAGTACTTC.

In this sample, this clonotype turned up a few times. The CDR3 is CASSLNRGIFYNEQFF. CDR3 nucleotide sequence: TGTGCCAGCAGCTTGAACAGGGGGATTTTTTACAATGAGCAGTTCTTC. V is TRBV5-4 and J is TRBJ2-1; 8 nucleotides match TRBD1. This CDR3 contains 16 residues. CDR1 is SGHNT, CDR2 YYREEE, per germline (reference sequence). With 1 base clipped from V and 4 bases from J, the junction kept 7 bases outside the gene matches.

The CDR3, as DNA: TGTGCCAGCAGCCAAGATACCGTCTATAATTCACCCCTCCACTTT. Translated, it gives CASSQDTVYNSPLHF. The rearrangement links TRBV3-1 to TRBJ1-6; D unclear. CDR1 LGHDT and CDR2 YNNKEL come from the germline V gene (reference sequence). The CDR3 sequence is 15 residues long. Trimming pared 0 bases from V and 3 bases from J, leaving 6 bases between.

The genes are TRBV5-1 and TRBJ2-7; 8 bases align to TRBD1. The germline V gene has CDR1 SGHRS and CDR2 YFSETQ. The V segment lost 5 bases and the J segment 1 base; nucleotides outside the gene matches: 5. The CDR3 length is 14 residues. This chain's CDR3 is CASRPRQGSYEQYF. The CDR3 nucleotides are TGCGCCAGCAGGCCGAGACAGGGGTCCTACGAGCAGTACTTC.

CDR3 nucleotide sequence: TGTGCCAGCAGCTTAATCGCCGGTCTCTCCGGGGAGCTGTTTTTT. Encoded protein: CASSLIAGLSGELFF. The V and J genes are TRBV7-8 and TRBJ2-2; D is unresolved. The CDR3 has 15 amino acids. Trimming removed 2 bases at V and 6 bases at J, with 13 bases between. Germline V lookup: CDR1 SGHVS, CDR2 FQNEAQ. Full variable domain (missing parts from reference TRBV7-8 and TRBJ2-2): GAGVSQSPRYKVAKRGQDVALRCDPISGHVSLFWYQQALGQGPEFLTYFQNEAQLDKSGLPSDRFFAERPEGSVSTLKIQRTQQEDSAVYLCASSLIAGLSGELFFGEGSRLTVL.

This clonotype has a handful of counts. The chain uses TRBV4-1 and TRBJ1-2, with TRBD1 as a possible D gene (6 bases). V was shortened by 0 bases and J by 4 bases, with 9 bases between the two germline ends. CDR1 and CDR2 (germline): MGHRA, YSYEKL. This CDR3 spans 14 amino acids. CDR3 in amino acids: CASSQDKGGYGYTF. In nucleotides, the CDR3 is TGCGCCAGCAGCCAAGATAAGGGGGGCTATGGCTACACCTTC.